The rows below give T cell receptor beta chains drawn from one sample of a study of graft-versus-host responses after intestinal transplantation. Data came from immunoSEQ multiplex PCR; TCRdb stores just in-frame clones and leaves some out. The sample shows about 20,000 clones, 85% to 95% of them seen only once. The sequencing used PBMCs, collected 23 days after intestinal transplant. The receptors were sampled from a human patient who received an intestinal transplant, so some T cells may come from the graft donor. CDR3s include the opening cysteine and the closing phenylalanine or tryptophan. The D gene is left open where the match is weak. Size is omitted from some rows. Given values are once, few, many or a class for expanded clones.

J,V,size,D,DNA,CDR3
TRBJ2-1,TRBV29-1,.,.,TGCAGCGTTGATCACAGGGAGTCCTACAATGAGCAGTTCTTC,CSVDHRESYNEQFF
TRBJ2-7,TRBV11-2,.,TRBD1,TGTGCCAGCAGACGGACAGGGGCAGGAGAGCAGTACTTC,CASRRTGAGEQYF
TRBJ2-7,TRBV7-7,.,TRBD1,TGTGCCAGCAGCACCTCCGACAGGGCCTTGGAGCAGTACTTC,CASSTSDRALEQYF
TRBJ2-3,TRBV13,.,TRBD1,TGTGCCAGCAGCCCAACCCCGACAGGGAGCACAGATACGCAGTATTTT,CASSPTPTGSTDTQYF
TRBJ2-2,TRBV5-1,few,.,TGCGCCAGCAGCTTGTGGGCTACGGGGACCGGGGAGCTGTTTTTT,CASSLWATGTGELFF
TRBJ2-7,TRBV27,.,.,TGTGCCAGCAGTTGGGCGGGCTCCTACGAGCAGTACTTC,CASSWAGSYEQYF
TRBJ2-7,TRBV7-9,.,.,TGTGCCAGCAGCTTATTCCGTGGAGGGACCTCTCTCTACGAGCAGTACTTC,CASSLFRGGTSLYEQYF
TRBJ2-3,TRBV9,.,TRBD2,TGTGCCAGCAGCGAAGAACCGGGACTAGCGGGAGGAGGCTCAGATACGCAGTATTTT,CASSEEPGLAGGGSDTQYF
TRBJ1-6,TRBV7-9,.,.,TGTGCCAGCAGCCAGGACGGGAGCTCCTATAATTCACCCCTCCACTTT,CASSQDGSSYNSPLHF
TRBJ1-5,TRBV7-9,.,.,TGTGCCAGCAGCTTAGCGGGGGGAGATCAGCCCCAGCATTTT,CASSLAGGDQPQHF
TRBJ2-1,TRBV27,once,TRBD2,TGTGCCAGCAGTCCCGGACTAGCGGGAGCCGTTGAGCAGTTCTTC,CASSPGLAGAVEQFF
TRBJ2-1,TRBV11-2,.,.,TGTGCCAGCAGGACCCCCCGGGACGGACCGCACAATGAGCAGTTCTTC,CASRTPRDGPHNEQFF
TRBJ2-5,TRBV7-2,.,.,TGTGCCAGCAGCTTTCCCATGGACAGTGGCCAAGAGACCCAGTACTTC,CASSFPMDSGQETQYF
TRBJ1-6,TRBV28,once,.,TGTGCCAGCAGTTTAAGGCAGTCGAATAATTCACCCCTCCACTTT,CASSLRQSNNSPLHF
TRBJ2-4,TRBV2,.,TRBD2,TGTGCCAGCTCGGGACTAGCGGGAGGGGGGACCAAAAACATTCAGTACTTC,CASSGLAGGGTKNIQYF
TRBJ1-1,TRBV28,.,.,TGTGCCAGCAGTTTTCTAGGGCAGGGAGGGACTGAAGCTTTCTTT,CASSFLGQGGTEAFF
TRBJ2-1,TRBV11-3,.,.,TGTGCCAGCAGCTTAGCGTCATCCGCTTATGAGCAGTTCTTC,CASSLASSAYEQFF
TRBJ2-7,TRBV6-6,.,.,TGTGCCAGCAGTTATACAGGGGTGGGAGGTAGCGAGCAGTACTTC,CASSYTGVGGSEQYF
TRBJ2-1,TRBV5-6,.,TRBD2,TGTGCCAGCAGCTCTCTGACCGGGACTAGCGTTTACAATGAGCAGTTCTTC,CASSSLTGTSVYNEQFF
TRBJ2-5,TRBV4-2,.,.,TGTGCCAGCAGCCAAGAGACAGGCAGGATCATAGAGACCCAGTACTTC,CASSQETGRIIETQYF
TRBJ2-7,TRBV27,.,.,TGTGCCAGCAGTCTAAGACCGGGCTACGAGCAGTACTTC,CASSLRPGYEQYF
TRBJ2-2,TRBV2,.,TRBD2,TGTGCCAGCAGTGAAACGGCTAGCGGGCACCGGGAGCTGTTTTTT,CASSETASGHRELFF
TRBJ2-7,TRBV5-4,.,TRBD1,TGTGCCAGCAGCGTCGGGACAGCCTACGAGCAGTACTTC,CASSVGTAYEQYF
TRBJ2-7,TRBV9,.,.,TGTGCCAGCAGCCCTTGGACTGGAACCTACGAGCAGTACTTC,CASSPWTGTYEQYF
TRBJ2-3,TRBV10-1,.,TRBD1,TGCGCCAGCAGTGACCCCGACAGGGTTGATACGCAGTATTTT,CASSDPDRVDTQYF
TRBJ2-7,TRBV29-1,.,.,TGCAGCGTTGGGCGCTGGACAGCGTCCTACGAGCAGTACTTC,CSVGRWTASYEQYF
TRBJ2-2,TRBV7-9,.,.,TGTGCCAGCAGCCCCTCGAATGGGGCCGGGGAGCTGTTTTTT,CASSPSNGAGELFF
TRBJ2-1,TRBV7-8,.,TRBD2,TGTGCCAGCAGCTTTCTAGCGGGAGGGGATGAGCAGTTCTTC,CASSFLAGGDEQFF
TRBJ2-1,TRBV6-6,.,.,TGTGCCAGCAGTTACTCCGGGACAAACAATGAGCAGTTCTTC,CASSYSGTNNEQFF
TRBJ2-1,TRBV5-4,.,.,TGTGCCAGCAGCTTGAGCGGAGGTCCTATAAGAGGTGAGCAGTTCTTC,CASSLSGGPIRGEQFF
TRBJ2-5,TRBV28,.,TRBD2,TGTGCCAGCAGTTTAACTAGCGGGAGGGCCGGTGGGCAAGAGACCCAGTACTTC,CASSLTSGRAGGQETQYF
TRBJ2-3,TRBV6-5,.,TRBD2,TGTGCCAGCAGTTACAGGCGGGAGGGCCGAGCAGATACGCAGTATTTT,CASSYRREGRADTQYF
TRBJ1-2,TRBV5-1,.,.,TGCGCCAGCACCCTACTCCCCGGGGGCGTCAATGGCTACACCTTC,CASTLLPGGVNGYTF